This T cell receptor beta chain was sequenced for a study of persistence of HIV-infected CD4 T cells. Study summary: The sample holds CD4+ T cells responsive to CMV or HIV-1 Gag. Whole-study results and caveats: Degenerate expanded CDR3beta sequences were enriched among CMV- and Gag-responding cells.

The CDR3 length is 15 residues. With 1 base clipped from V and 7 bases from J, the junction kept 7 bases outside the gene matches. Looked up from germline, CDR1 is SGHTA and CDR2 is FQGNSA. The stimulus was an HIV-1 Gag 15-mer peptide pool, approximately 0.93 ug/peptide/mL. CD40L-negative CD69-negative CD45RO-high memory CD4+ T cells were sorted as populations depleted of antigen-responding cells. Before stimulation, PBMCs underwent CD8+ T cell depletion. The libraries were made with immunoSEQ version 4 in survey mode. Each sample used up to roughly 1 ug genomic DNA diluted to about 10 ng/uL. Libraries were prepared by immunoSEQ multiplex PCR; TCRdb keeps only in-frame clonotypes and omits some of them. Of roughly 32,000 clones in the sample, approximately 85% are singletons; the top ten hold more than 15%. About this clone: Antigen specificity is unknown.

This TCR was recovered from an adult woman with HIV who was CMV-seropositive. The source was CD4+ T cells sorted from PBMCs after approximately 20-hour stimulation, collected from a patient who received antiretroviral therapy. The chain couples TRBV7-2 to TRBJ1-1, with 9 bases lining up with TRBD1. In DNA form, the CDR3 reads TGTGCCAGCAGCTTAGGAGGACAGGGGAGGTTTGAAGCTTTCTTT. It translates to CASSLGGQGRFEAFF.